The sequence of this T cell receptor beta chain was determined in a study of T cell responses to AZD1222 COVID-19 vaccine. Study results and caveats: Seropositive AZD1222 recipients at baseline numbered only five or six. Spike was spanned by vaccine-associated CD4 TCRs, with dominance at 160-218 and 743-854. Possibly, clonal diversity was underestimated; donors were largely white British and included more females. In the spike-specific TCR repertoire, nearly half reportedly target unmutated variant regions.

The assay was immunoSEQ multiplex PCR, and TCRdb's table has in-frame clones only and misses some. The sample has some 110,000 clones; around 90% are singletons. Germline-derived CDR1 and CDR2 are SGHNT and YYREEE (reference sequence). CDR3 length: 15 residues. V shed 1 base and J shed 6 bases, with 13 bases lying between them. On this clone: Antigen specificity is unknown.

This receptor was obtained from an adult in good health. This specimen consisted of peripheral blood, obtained on day 0 of AZD1222 vaccination. The chain recombines TRBV5-4 with TRBJ2-2; perhaps TRBD2 as D (6 bases). CDR3 sequence: CASSLPLAKAGELFF. The CDR3 nucleotides read TGTGCCAGCAGCTTGCCTCTAGCGAAGGCCGGGGAGCTGTTTTTT.